This TCR beta chain appears in the sequencing data of a study of blood T cell repertoires in COVID-19. Study at large: Researchers got acute and convalescent COVID-19 samples from the United States, Italy and Spain. In each case, the material was cDNA or gDNA derived from T cells, B-cell-depleted T cells, or PBMCs.

Authors' data handling: The authors estimated nucleated cell counts from reference gene primer amplification. Assay: immunoSEQ multiplex PCR; the TCRdb copy retains only in-frame clones and omits some. From that table come the V and J calls and clone size; the DNA was used to work out D and trimming. The sample consists of roughly 140,000 clones, roughly nine tenths of them appearing once. The CDR3 covers 13 residues. Trimming at V came to 6 bases and at J to 4 bases, leaving 2 bases not matched to a gene. The gene calls are TRBV6-7 and TRBJ2-2; 7 bases align to TRBD1. TRBV6-7 is reported as an ORF; its role is uncertain. The receptor comes from a woman aged 60 to 75 with active COVID-19. The source material was peripheral blood. CDR3 region: CASSYRGTGELFF. The CDR3 region has the DNA TGTGCCAGCAGCTACAGGGGCACCGGGGAGCTGTTTTTT.